Judged by abundance, the clone carrying this T cell receptor beta chain is medium-sized. The data were taken from a study of molecular identifiers for immune sequencing clone quantification. Sorting isolated naive CD8 T cells as CD8+CD4-CCR7+CD45RA+ events. This CDR3 spans 16 amino acids. Germline assignment: CDR1 SGHTA and CDR2 FQGNSA. V was pared by 3 bases and J by 1 base, with 7 bases of the junction left unmatched. TCRdb called the PCR reads again in MiXCR, with one record for every CDR3 protein. The sample has about 40,000 distinct CDR3 sequences, 24% seen once. V usage is TRBV7-2 and J usage is TRBJ2-3, with 7 bases lining up with TRBD2. This receptor was obtained from a human donor in good health. Some libraries in this study had Jurkat cell RNA spiked in. The sequencing input was naive CD8+ T cells from blood, with Jurkat cell RNA spiked in. Documented subset: FACS-sorted CD8+CD4-CCR7+CD45RA+ naive T cells. The CDR3 region has the DNA TGTGCCAGCAGCTTGTTGTCGGCGGGAGGCACAGATACGCAGTATTTT. Translating gives CASSLLSAGGTDTQYF.